This TCR beta chain was documented in a study of blood T cells in healthy people across ages (dated by TCRdb to the mid-2010s). About the study as a whole: In model experiments, template switching captured about one uniquely barcoded TCR beta cDNA molecule for every two T cells. To avoid experimental bias, donors of different ages were distributed randomly across sequencing lanes. Using the same blood draw, the study looked at two additional independent replicas of 1 million unique cDNA reads for two donors, one aged 18 to 30 and the other aged 80 or older. Four age groups were formed from the donors: young (average roughly 15 years), middle-aged (around 41), aged (roughly 56) and long-lived (roughly 88). Age-related changes in TCR beta repertoire diversity were measured in the study by deep sequencing normalized with unique cDNA molecular identifiers. Summary of the overall study and its limitations: Estimates of total diversity based on one million sequenced T cells were considered lower bounds and underestimates. As age increased, observed TCR beta diversity per million T cells dropped in a roughly linear way, and a significant reduction was already evident by age 40. Compared with the aged group, the long-lived group had more naive CD4+ T cells, fewer expanded clones and increased TCR diversity, suggesting age selection. There was a strong correlation between observed TCR beta diversity and the percentage of naive T cells measured by flow cytometry. Because profiling used bulk unsorted PBMCs, naive and antigen-experienced compartments could not be compared conclusively. Because donor CMV infection status was unknown, age-related changes in expanded clonotypes were potentially confounded.

Systemically healthy Caucasian individuals from Russia, 39 in total and aged about 6 to 95 years, were included as donors. Each donor gave 8.5 to 10 milliliters of peripheral blood, collected into EDTA-treated Vacutainer tubes. Ficoll-Paque density-gradient centrifugation was used to isolate PBMCs, with at least 7 million per sample. Trizol reagent was used to extract total RNA from PBMCs, with at least 5 micrograms per sample. For every donor, an aliquot of PBMCs went through flow cytometry to measure the percentages of naive CD45RAhigh/CD27high T cells. The receptor library was made with 5' RACE. TCRdb names Illumina HiSeq 2500 as the instrument used. The second PCR ran for about 6 to 11 cycles and used a J-beta primer mix along with a sample-barcoded 5' primer. A template-switch 5' adaptor carrying 12 random nucleotides introduced a unique molecular identifier onto each TCR beta cDNA molecule. Each sample yielded at least 2.5 million CDR3-containing paired-end reads. First-strand cDNA synthesis was performed from all RNA using the Mint cDNA synthesis kit, with priming by a TRBC-specific oligonucleotide. Following uracil-DNA glycosylase treatment, all cDNA underwent a first 18-cycle PCR with the universal primers M1SS and BC2_uni_R. On the authors' methods: Normalization of each sample was performed by random selection of 1 million high-quality reads, each carrying a distinct molecular identifier. Instead of being binned into consensus sequences, reads with shared molecular identifiers were discarded. CDR3 identification, clonotype clustering and error correction used MiTCR with a Q25 quality threshold and the strictest error-elimination algorithm. Lower-bound total TCR beta diversity was estimated with a nonparametric unseen species model using Euler transformation. TCRdb reran the public reads through fastp at Q25 and MiXCR, keeping productive beta chains. Identical CDR3 protein sequences are pooled into one entry, listed with their most common genes and DNA. The V and J calls follow TCRdb's processing rather than the paper's. The sample has around 580,000 distinct CDR3 sequences on record, around 48% of them singletons. The ten largest clones capture around 24% of the sample.

The V end gives up 5 bases and the J end 4 bases, leaving 5 bases in the junction not matched to a gene. The germline V gene supplies CDR1 MNHEY and CDR2 SVGAGI. Taken from cysteine to phenylalanine, the CDR3 has 14 residues. The read is trimmed to its CDR3 DNA, 42 bases read in frame from base 1. This clonotype was seen more than once but under ten times. The specificity of this receptor is unknown. This may arise from a read error, as a much more abundant clone is one base away. The sequencing input was blood. The chain couples TRBV6-5 to TRBJ2-1; 7 bases in the middle match TRBD1. The clonotype was recovered from a man older than 75 in good health. Read as DNA, the sequence is TGTGCCAGCAGTGCCTCAGGGGGATACAATGAGCAGTTCTTC. This sequence encodes CASSASGGYNEQFF.